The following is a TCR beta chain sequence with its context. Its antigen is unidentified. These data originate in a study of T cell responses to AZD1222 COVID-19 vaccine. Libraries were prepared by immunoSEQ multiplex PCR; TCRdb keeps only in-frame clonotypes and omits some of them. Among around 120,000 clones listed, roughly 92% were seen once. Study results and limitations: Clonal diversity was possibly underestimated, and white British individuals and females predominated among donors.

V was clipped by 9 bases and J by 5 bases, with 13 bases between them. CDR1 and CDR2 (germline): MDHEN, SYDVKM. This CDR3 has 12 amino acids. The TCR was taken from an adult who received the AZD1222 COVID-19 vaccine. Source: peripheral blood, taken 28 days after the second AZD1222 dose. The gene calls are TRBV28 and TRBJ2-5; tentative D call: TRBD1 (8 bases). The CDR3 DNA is TGTGCCAGGGAACAGGGGGGGGAGACCCAGTACTTC. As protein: CAREQGGETQYF. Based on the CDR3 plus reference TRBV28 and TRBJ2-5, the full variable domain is DVKVTQSSRYLVKRTGEKVFLECVQDMDHENMFWYRQDPGLGLRLIYFSYDVKMKEKGDIPEGYSVSREKKERFSLILESASTNQTSMYLCAREQGGETQYFGPGTRLLVL.